Listed below are T cell receptor beta chains from one sample, sequenced in a study of blood T cell repertoires in COVID-19. Repertoires were generated with immunoSEQ multiplex PCR, while TCRdb's copy carries only in-frame clones and drops some. Here the sample spans around 92,000 clones, more than 70% being singletons. Input material: peripheral blood. The receptors stem from a woman between 55 and 75 years old in a cohort sampled during active or convalescent COVID-19. Both conserved end residues are part of each CDR3. The D gene is left open where the match is weak. Expanded clones get a size class; other rows say once, few or many, or leave the size out.

TRBD1	-	TRBJ2-5	TRBV6-5	TGTGCCAGCAGGGAGACAGGGTCCCAAGAGACCCAGTACTTC	CASRETGSQETQYF
-	-	TRBJ2-2	TRBV28	TGTGCCAGCAGTCGGGGGCGGGGGCGAACCGGGGAGCTGTTTTTT	CASSRGRGRTGELFF
-	once	TRBJ1-2	TRBV6-1	TGTGCCAGCAGTGAATACAAAGGGGATGGCTACACCTTC	CASSEYKGDGYTF
TRBD1	once	TRBJ2-1	TRBV9	TGTGCCAGCAGCCCCCCGGACGGGACAGCGCTCTACAATGAGCAGTTCTTC	CASSPPDGTALYNEQFF
-	-	TRBJ2-7	TRBV29-1	TGCAGCGTTGTGGACAACTCCTACGAGCAGTACTTC	CSVVDNSYEQYF
TRBD1	-	TRBJ2-3	TRBV7-2	TGTGCCAGCACCCTAAGGGGGCGCACAGATACGCAGTATTTT	CASTLRGRTDTQYF
TRBD1	-	TRBJ1-2	TRBV5-1	TGCGCCAGCAGCTCTCAAGGGACAGGGAGTTTTGAAAGCTACACCTTC	CASSSQGTGSFESYTF
TRBD2	-	TRBJ2-5	TRBV30	TGTGCCTCGACTAGCGGGGGAGAGACCCAGTACTTC	CASTSGGETQYF
TRBD1	-	TRBJ2-1	TRBV5-1	TGCGCCAGCAGTCACGGACAGGGTCACAATGAGCAGTTCTTC	CASSHGQGHNEQFF
-	-	TRBJ1-5	TRBV6-5	TGTGCCAGCAGTCGACAGGAGACTAATCAGCCCCAGCATTTT	CASSRQETNQPQHF
-	few	TRBJ1-3	TRBV9	TGTGCCAGCAGCGTAGCACAGAAGCCCGGAAACACCATATATTTT	CASSVAQKPGNTIYF
-	-	TRBJ1-6	TRBV2	TGTGCCAGCAGTCAAGTCACAGGGCCTCTAGGGTCACCCCTCCACTTT	CASSQVTGPLGSPLHF
-	-	TRBJ1-5	TRBV28	TGTGCCAGCAGTTCAGGGTACTTCAATCAGCCCCAGCATTTT	CASSSGYFNQPQHF
TRBD1	-	TRBJ2-7	TRBV11-2	TGTGCCAGCTCCTTGGGGACAGGCTACGAGCAGTACTTC	CASSLGTGYEQYF
TRBD2	-	TRBJ2-1	TRBV3-1/TRBV3-2	TGTGCCAGCAGCCGACTAGCGGGCTACAATGAGCAGTTCTTC	CASSRLAGYNEQFF
-	-	TRBJ2-7	TRBV3-1/TRBV3-2	TGTGCCAGCAGCCAAGATGGACTATTAGGGCAGTACTTC	CASSQDGLLGQYF
TRBD1	-	TRBJ1-2	TRBV10-3	TGTGCCATCAGCGGACAGGGGGTAGATGGCTACACCTTC	CAISGQGVDGYTF
TRBD1	-	TRBJ1-5	TRBV4-2	TGTGCCAGCAGCCAAGTAAAGGGGGCTGAGCAGCCCCAGCATTTT	CASSQVKGAEQPQHF
TRBD2	-	TRBJ2-3	TRBV6-5	TGTGCCAGCAGTTCTACTAGCGGGAGAGGCACAGATACGCAGTATTTT	CASSSTSGRGTDTQYF
-	-	TRBJ1-6	TRBV5-4	TGTGCCAGCAGCTTGGCCGCGGGTTTTAATTCACCCCTCCACTTT	CASSLAAGFNSPLHF
-	-	TRBJ1-4	TRBV30	TGTGCCTGGAGTGTAGGGGGAGCTGAAAAACTGTTTTTT	CAWSVGGAEKLFF
TRBD1	-	TRBJ1-2	TRBV12-3/TRBV12-4	TGTGCCAGCATCGGAGGACAGGGGTATGGCTACACCTTC	CASIGGQGYGYTF
TRBD2	-	TRBJ2-3	TRBV6-5	TGTGCCAGCAGGCGTAGCGGGGGGCCTGGAGATACGCAGTATTTT	CASRRSGGPGDTQYF
-	-	TRBJ1-1	TRBV5-1	TGCGCCAGCAGCTTGGTGACTTTGGCAACGAACACTGAAGCTTTCTTT	CASSLVTLATNTEAFF
TRBD2	-	TRBJ2-7	TRBV29-1	TGCAGCGTCGGCGGCGGGGGGTACGAGCAGTACTTC	CSVGGGGYEQYF
TRBD1	-	TRBJ2-3	TRBV3-1/TRBV3-2	TGTGCCAGCAGCCAAGCCGACAGGGCGGCCCGCACAGATACGCAGTATTTT	CASSQADRAARTDTQYF
TRBD1	-	TRBJ1-2	TRBV12-3/TRBV12-4	TGTGCCACAAGACAGGGATGGATCTATGGCTACACCTTC	CATRQGWIYGYTF
-	-	TRBJ2-1	TRBV5-4	TGTGCCAGCAGCTTGGATTTTAAGGAAAGCGATGAGCAGTTCTTC	CASSLDFKESDEQFF
TRBD2	-	TRBJ2-5	TRBV30	TGTGCCTGGAGTACAAGCGGGGGGATCCAAGAGACCCAGTACTTC	CAWSTSGGIQETQYF
-	few	TRBJ1-4	TRBV27	TGTGCCAGCAGACGGGAGGGGAGTGCTGAAAAACTGTTTTTT	CASRREGSAEKLFF
-	-	TRBJ2-7	TRBV6-6	TGTGCCAGCAGTTACTCGGGCGCCTACGAGCAGTACTTC	CASSYSGAYEQYF
TRBD2	-	TRBJ2-1	TRBV10-1	TGCGCCAGCAGTGCCGACATGACAGGACCCCGGACTAGCGGGATTAATGAGCAGTTCTTC	CASSADMTGPRTSGINEQFF
-	-	TRBJ1-4	TRBV2	TGTGCCAGCAGTGTTTGGAGGGAAACAGGCCGGGCGGGCGGTGAAAAACTGTTTTTT	CASSVWRETGRAGGEKLFF
-	-	TRBJ1-4	TRBV6-5	TGTGCCAGCAGTCGCGGGCTTATTGATGAAAAACTGTTTTTT	CASSRGLIDEKLFF
TRBD1	-	TRBJ2-5	TRBV15	TGTGCCACCAGCAAGGGACAGATCCAAGAGACCCAGTACTTC	CATSKGQIQETQYF
TRBD2	-	TRBJ2-3	TRBV6-6	TGTGCCAGCGGGGTTCCGGGCGGGGGAGATACGCAGTATTTT	CASGVPGGGDTQYF
-	-	TRBJ2-5	TRBV2	TGTGCCAGCAGGGGGGACCGGGGGTACCAAGAGACCCAGTACTTC	CASRGDRGYQETQYF
-	-	TRBJ1-2	TRBV4-1	TGCGCCAGCAGTACTGGACATACCTCTAACTATGGCTACACCTTC	CASSTGHTSNYGYTF
-	-	TRBJ1-5	TRBV18	TGTGCCAGCTCACCAGACAGAAATCAGCCCCAGCATTTT	CASSPDRNQPQHF
TRBD2	-	TRBJ2-2	TRBV11-2	TGTGCCAGCAGCCCGAGCTTAGCGGGACTCACCGGGGAGCTGTTTTTT	CASSPSLAGLTGELFF
-	-	TRBJ2-7	TRBV21-1	TGTGCCAGCAGCAAGACTAGCGGGGATTACGAGCAGTACTTC	CASSKTSGDYEQYF
-	once	TRBJ2-7	TRBV27	TGTGCCAGCAGCCCTAAACCCTACGAGCAGTACTTC	CASSPKPYEQYF
-	once	TRBJ1-1	TRBV18	TGTGCCAGCTCACCCTCAATTTCCAGGGTAGGGAACACTGAAGCTTTCTTT	CASSPSISRVGNTEAFF
TRBD2	once	TRBJ2-1	TRBV11-3	TGTGCCAGCAGCCGGGGGGGTCTCGGGCATGAGCAGTTCTTC	CASSRGGLGHEQFF
-	once	TRBJ2-2	TRBV6-1	TGTGCCAGCAGTGCCGGGGGGCGCCGGAACACCGGGGAGCTGTTTTTT	CASSAGGRRNTGELFF
TRBD2	-	TRBJ2-3	TRBV7-8	TGTGCCAGCAGCTTAGCGTTTACGGCGGGGGGCGGGACAGATACGCAGTATTTT	CASSLAFTAGGGTDTQYF
TRBD1	few	TRBJ2-7	TRBV2	TGTGCCAGCAGTTTAACGGGACAGGGATTCTACGAGCAGTACTTC	CASSLTGQGFYEQYF
-	-	TRBJ1-1	TRBV28	TGTGCCAGCAGTTTACGCCGACACTTTGAAGCTTTCTTT	CASSLRRHFEAFF
TRBD2	-	TRBJ2-5	TRBV11-3	TGTGCCAGCAGCTTGGGGGGGCAAGAGACCCAGTACTTC	CASSLGGQETQYF
-	-	TRBJ2-1	TRBV11-3	TGTGCCAGCAGCTTTGGCAGTTACCCCTACAATGAGCAGTTCTTC	CASSFGSYPYNEQFF
-	-	TRBJ2-7	TRBV21-1	TGTGCCAGCAGCACGTTCAGCGGGTCCTACGAGCAGTACTTC	CASSTFSGSYEQYF
TRBD1	once	TRBJ1-2	TRBV5-1	TGCGCCAGCAGCTTGGGAGACAGGGTTAGCTATGGCTACACCTTC	CASSLGDRVSYGYTF